Shown below are 3 T cell receptor beta chains from a single sample sequenced in a study of blood T cell repertoires in COVID-19 (dated by TCRdb to between 2020 and 2021). Libraries were built with the immunoSEQ multiplex PCR assay. What TCRdb holds here is the immuneACCESS table cut down to in-frame rearrangements. Part of the clones is not present; checked against another copy, under half of the missing clones reflect an unresolved V gene, and the others are unexplained. For this sample the table gives about 200,000 clones, of which approximately 84% were detected only once. The ten top clones hold about 6.9% of the sample. What was sequenced was peripheral blood. These receptors were taken from a human donor with acute or convalescent COVID-19. The donor label of this sample is uncertain.

This clone appeared many times. CDR3 region: CASTRDRSTGELFF. The CDR3 region has the DNA TGTGCCAGCACCCGGGACAGGAGCACCGGGGAGCTGTTTTTT. The chain uses TRBV2 and TRBJ2-2; 8 nucleotides align to TRBD1. Germline CDR1 is SNHLY and CDR2 is FYNNEI. The CDR3 contains 14 residues. Trimming at V came to 7 bases and at J to 4 bases, leaving 5 bases not matched to a gene.

The chain is built from TRBV4-2 and TRBJ1-6; D is uncertain. Germline CDR1 LGHNA, CDR2 YNFKEQ. The CDR3 spans 15 residues. V was cut by 4 bases and J by 5 bases, with 12 bases left in between. This CDR3 reads CASSLRQRDNSPLHF. CDR3 coding DNA: TGTGCCAGCAGCCTTCGCCAGCGCGATAATTCACCCCTCCACTTT.

The chain joins TRBV19 to TRBJ2-1; 10 bases line up with TRBD1. With 6 bases clipped from V and 4 bases from J, the junction kept 9 bases outside the gene matches. Germline V gene sequence: CDR1 LNHDA, CDR2 SQIVND (reference sequence). The CDR3 spans 16 residues. CDR3 sequence reads: CASSPPGTGEYNEQFF. CDR3 DNA sequence: TGTGCCAGTAGCCCCCCGGGGACAGGGGAGTACAATGAGCAGTTCTTC.